This T cell receptor (beta chain) was recovered during a study of T cell repertoires in cytomegalovirus infection. The overall study: A matching HLA type, together with CMV infection, was signaled by public TCR beta signatures. Study-wide results and caveats: Based on cumulative public TCR beta family frequency, carriers of CMV plus the relevant HLA were identified. Clonotype analysis showed dominance of the ex vivo response by HLA-C-restricted CMV-specific TCR beta clonotypes.

Per the germline V gene, CDR1 is LGHNA and CDR2 is YSLEER. CDR3 size: 16 residues. V was trimmed by 3 bases and J by 8 bases, leaving 22 bases between them. MiXCR, applied by TCRdb to the reads, yields one record per CDR3 protein. The data contain about 530,000 distinct CDR3 sequences, less than 30% of them singletons. This clonotype was seen more than once but under ten times. Its antigen is currently unknown. The sequenced sample consisted of PBMCs. This TCR was recovered from a human donor in good health (CMV status not recorded). Some clones in this sample may be carry-over from other donors' samples. This chain connects TRBV4-3 to TRBJ1-2; D is ambiguous. The CDR3 DNA reads as TGCGCCAGCAGCCAGGGTGGCCAGTTCACCTGGGAGGGCTACACCTTC. Amino acids: CASSQGGQFTWEGYTF.